Sequencing of this T cell receptor (beta chain) was carried out in a study of STAT5B mutations in CD4+ large granular lymphocyte leukemia (dated by TCRdb to between 2021 and 2024). Concerning the study at large: Among healthy controls, the CDR3 'QG' motif was associated with a particular HLA allele. The TCRbeta repertoires of CD4+ T-cell large granular lymphocyte leukemia patients were compared with the TCRbeta repertoires of healthy blood donors. Flow cytometry on FACSCanto II or FACSVerse confirmed that purified fractions exceeded 95% purity among lymphocytes.

The immunoSEQ assay at survey resolution was applied to genomic DNA for sequencing of TCRbeta rearrangements. The study's own analysis went as follows. A lowest detectable productive clonotype frequency of 2.59 x 10-5 was observed in the TCR sequencing data. Only productive TCRbeta rearrangements, defined as complete and in-frame sequences, were included in the analyses. The clonality of each sample was calculated as Simpson clonality in the immunoSEQ Analyzer version 3.0. Clones were grouped by frequency into very rare, small, medium, large (1-20%) or hyperexpanded (>20%) categories. Generation probabilities were estimated with OLGA 1.2.3, V-gene circos plots were generated with VDJtools, specificities were searched for in VDJdb, and CDR3 motifs were identified with GLIPH. TCRdb holds this immuneACCESS table with in-frame rearrangements only. Some clones are missing; in checked studies, unresolved V genes explain under half, and the rest has no known cause. V and J calls and clone size are as listed in that table; D and trimming were resolved from the DNA. The sample profile shows 20,000 or so clones; roughly 79% of them were found once. The ten largest clones add up to 0.42% of the sample.

As to this clone: Its recognized antigen is unknown. Base qualities were left out, and no much larger clone turns up one base away.

For CDR1 and CDR2, the germline V gene lists SGHAT and FQNNGV. Germline trimming amounts to 5 bases on V and 2 bases on J, with 7 as the count of junction bases outside the gene matches. The CDR3 holds 16 amino acids from the cysteine to the phenylalanine. The retained sequence is limited to the CDR3, 48 bases, with the frame set at the first base. Study-level results and caveats: Enrichment of TRBV06-family usage was observed among the top patient clones (8/27) relative to healthy controls (2/35). The data were not HLA-matched, and the relatively small sample size could explain the higher clonality seen in CD4+ compared with CD8+ T-LGLL. Main leukemic clonotypes were private to each patient, although roughly 26% appeared at low frequency in other patients' non-leukemic repertoires. Greater clonality appeared to be present in CD4-sorted patient repertoires than in healthy CD4+ repertoires, and the difference was retained after the putative leukemic clones were removed.

The healthy controls were fewer than 45 blood donors, and the buffy coats of these donors were supplied by the Finnish Red Cross blood service. All TCR-sequenced material derived from peripheral blood: patient blood samples and healthy donor buffy coats. Ficoll-Hypaque gradient centrifugation was used to isolate peripheral blood mononuclear cells. For the healthy controls, CD4+ cells were obtained from buffy coats by magnetic purification. The Gentra Puregene Cell and Tissue kit was used to extract genomic DNA, and a Qubit 2.0 fluorometer was used to measure the amount of genomic DNA. The TCR comes from a human donor in good health. The rearranged segments are TRBV11-2 and TRBJ2-2, with TRBD1 matching 8 junction bases. Sequencing was carried out using CD4+ T cells from blood buffy coats. The sequence in DNA is TGTGCCAGCAGCCCCCGGACAGGGCAAAACACCGGGGAGCTGTTTTTT. Translated, this gives CASSPRTGQNTGELFF. Outside the CDR3, residues come from the reference TRBV11-2 and TRBJ2-2 proteins, so the full variable domain is: EAGVAQSPRYKIIEKRQSVAFWCNPISGHATLYWYQQILGQGPKLLIQFQNNGVVDDSQLPKDRFSAERLKGVDSTLKIQPAKLEDSAVYLCASSPRTGQNTGELFFGEGSRLTVL.